This TCR beta chain was retrieved from a study of shared clonotypes between healthy human individuals. Across the study: CD4 naive cells filled three plates per donor, CD4 memory three, CD8 naive two and CD8 memory one.

Data came from immunoSEQ multiplex PCR; TCRdb stores just in-frame clones and leaves some out. The sample consists of under 550,000 clones, roughly 95% of them appearing once. Germline V gives CDR1 MNHEY, CDR2 SVGAGI. CDR3 size: 14 residues. Trimming removed 2 bases at V and 7 bases at J, with 15 bases between. The chain has TRBV6-5 and TRBJ2-7, with D hard to call. This sequence originates from a woman younger than 45 in good health. The material sequenced was naive CD4+ T cells sorted from blood. Subset denoted: CD45RA+ positively selected. The CDR3 is CASSYRSPYVEQYF. The CDR3 DNA follows: TGTGCCAGCAGTTACAGGAGCCCGTATGTTGAGCAGTACTTC.